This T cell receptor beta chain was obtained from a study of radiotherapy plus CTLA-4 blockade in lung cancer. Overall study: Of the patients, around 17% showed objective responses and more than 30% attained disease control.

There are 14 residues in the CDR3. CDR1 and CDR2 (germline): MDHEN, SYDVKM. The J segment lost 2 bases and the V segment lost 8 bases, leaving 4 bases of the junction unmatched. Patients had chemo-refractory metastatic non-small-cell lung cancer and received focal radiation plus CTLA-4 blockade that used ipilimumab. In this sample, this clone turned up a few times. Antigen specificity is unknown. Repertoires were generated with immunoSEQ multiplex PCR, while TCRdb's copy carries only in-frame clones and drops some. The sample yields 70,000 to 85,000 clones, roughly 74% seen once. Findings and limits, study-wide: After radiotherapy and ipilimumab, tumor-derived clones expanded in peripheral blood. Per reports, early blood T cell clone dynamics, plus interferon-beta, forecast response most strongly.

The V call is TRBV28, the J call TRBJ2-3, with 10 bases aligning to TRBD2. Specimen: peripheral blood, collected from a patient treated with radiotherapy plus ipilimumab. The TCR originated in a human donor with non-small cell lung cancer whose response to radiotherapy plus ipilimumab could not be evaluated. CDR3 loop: CASCSGGITDTQYF. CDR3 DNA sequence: TGTGCCAGCTGTAGCGGGGGGATCACAGATACGCAGTATTTT.